The present TCR beta chain was sequenced within a study of shared clonotypes between healthy human individuals. V lost 3 bases to trimming and J lost 3 bases; unmatched junction nucleotides: 6. Germline assignment: CDR1 KGHSH and CDR2 LQKENI. The CDR3 spans 15 residues. DNA at around 190 ng, 25,000 to 35,000 T cell genomes, went into sorted-subset replicate PCRs. Clones were read by immunoSEQ multiplex PCR, and TCRdb kept only the in-frame ones, dropping some. Here the sample spans a few million clones, under 95% being singletons. The sequence came from a man between 18 and 35 years old in good health. Some clones in this sample may be carry-over from other donors' samples. This chain connects TRBV18 to TRBJ2-5; 8 bases align to TRBD2. The material sequenced was naive CD4+ T cells from PBMCs. Subset noted: CD45RA+ positively selected. The CDR3: CASSPRTSGEETQYF. In nucleotides, the CDR3 is TGTGCCAGCTCACCGCGAACTAGCGGAGAAGAGACCCAGTACTTC.